This TCR beta chain was captured in a study of T cells in Graves' hyperthyroidism and ophthalmopathy. RNA transcripts gave rise to amplified TCR beta CDR3 regions. When the TCR CDR3 underwent first-round RT-PCR, the HTBI primer set was used. TCRdb reprocessed the multiplex PCR reads with MiXCR, giving one entry per CDR3 protein. Altogether 380,000 or so distinct CDR3 sequences are present, approximately 15% being singletons, with the ten largest covering 20% to 25%. Absent ophthalmopathy progression within 18 months defined stable Graves' hyperthyroidism. Patients were aged 18 to 65, had disease duration under 2 months, and had newly diagnosed hyperthyroidism. V dropped 2 bases and J dropped 1 base, with 11 bases sitting between them. The length of the CDR3 is 15 residues. Germline V lookup: CDR1 SGHTA, CDR2 FQGNSA.

The V and J genes are TRBV7-2 and TRBJ1-1; tentative D call: TRBD1 (5 bases). The sequenced sample was blood. This receptor was obtained from a woman under 40 with Graves' hyperthyroidism. The chain's CDR3 is CASSLKWGANTEAFF. The CDR3 bases are TGTGCCAGCAGCTTAAAGTGGGGCGCGAACACTGAAGCTTTCTTT.